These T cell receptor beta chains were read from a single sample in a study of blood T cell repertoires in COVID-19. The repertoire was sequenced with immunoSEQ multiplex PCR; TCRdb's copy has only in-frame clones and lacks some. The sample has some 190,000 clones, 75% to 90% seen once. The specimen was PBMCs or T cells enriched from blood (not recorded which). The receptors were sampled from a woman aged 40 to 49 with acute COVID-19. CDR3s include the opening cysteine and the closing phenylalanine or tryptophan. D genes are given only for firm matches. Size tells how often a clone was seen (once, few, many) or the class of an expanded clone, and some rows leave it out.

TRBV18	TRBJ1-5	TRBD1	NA	CASSPQGSQPQHF	TGTGCCAGCTCGCCACAGGGGTCCCAGCCCCAGCATTTT
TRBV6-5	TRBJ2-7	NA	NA	CASSPDSPVGYEQYF	TGTGCCAGCAGTCCGGACTCCCCAGTGGGCTACGAGCAGTACTTC
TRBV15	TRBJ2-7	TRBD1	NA	CATSSRDSTYEQYF	TGTGCCACCAGCAGCCGGGACAGTACCTACGAGCAGTACTTC
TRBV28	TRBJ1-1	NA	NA	CATSGAFF	TGTGCCACTAGTGGGGCTTTCTTT
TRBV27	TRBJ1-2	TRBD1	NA	CASSSTLGDRDNYGYTF	TGTGCCAGCAGTTCGACTCTCGGGGACAGGGATAACTATGGCTACACCTTC
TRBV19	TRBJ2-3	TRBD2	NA	CASRNSGTSGVTDTQYF	TGTGCCAGTAGAAACTCCGGGACTAGCGGGGTTACAGATACGCAGTATTTT
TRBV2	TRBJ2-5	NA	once	CASSPQLRETQYF	TGTGCCAGCAGTCCACAGCTCCGGGAGACCCAGTACTTC
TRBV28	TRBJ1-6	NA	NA	CASKEDMSAPLHF	TGTGCCAGCAAGGAAGACATGAGTGCACCCCTCCACTTT
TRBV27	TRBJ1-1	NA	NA	CASSPGVGTEAFF	TGTGCCAGCAGTCCGGGGGTAGGCACTGAAGCTTTCTTT
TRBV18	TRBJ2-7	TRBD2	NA	CASSPLSRGGSYEQYF	TGTGCCAGCTCACCACTTTCCCGGGGGGGTTCCTACGAGCAGTACTTC
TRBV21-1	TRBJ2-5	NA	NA	CASSKAPPGLAGGRQETQYF	TGTGCCAGCAGCAAAGCCCCTCCCGGACTAGCTGGGGGTCGGCAAGAGACCCAGTACTTC
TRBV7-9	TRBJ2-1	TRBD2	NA	CASSLGWWEGANPSGQFF	TGTGCCAGCAGCTTAGGGTGGTGGGAGGGCGCGAACCCTAGCGGACAGTTCTTC
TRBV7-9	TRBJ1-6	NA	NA	CASSSLTESHLHF	TGTGCCAGCAGCTCCCTGACAGAGTCGCACCTCCACTTT
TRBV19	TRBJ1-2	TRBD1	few	CASSRTLGTGYGYTF	TGTGCCAGTAGTCGGACCCTTGGGACAGGGTATGGCTACACCTTC
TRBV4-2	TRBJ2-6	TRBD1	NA	CASSQAGTGGIWANVLTF	TGTGCCAGCAGCCAAGCCGGGACAGGGGGTATCTGGGCCAACGTCCTGACTTTC
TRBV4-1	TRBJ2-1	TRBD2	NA	CASSQVSGLAGGSSYNEQFF	TGCGCCAGCAGCCAAGTATCGGGACTAGCGGGGGGGAGCTCCTACAATGAGCAGTTCTTC
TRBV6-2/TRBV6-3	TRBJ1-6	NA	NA	CASSQDTANSPLHF	TGTGCCAGCAGTCAGGACACGGCTAATTCACCCCTCCACTTT